The present entry profiles one T cell receptor beta chain with its context. Its target is unknown. TCRdb itself ran the reads through MiXCR, one entry per CDR3 protein. The repertoire consists of some 440,000 distinct CDR3 sequences, with 31% occurring once and the leading ten covering roughly 15%. These data originate in a study of T cell repertoires in cytomegalovirus infection. About the study: Public TCR beta signatures indicated both CMV infection and matching HLA type. Overall study findings and caveats: CMV-specific HLA-C-restricted TCR beta clonotypes dominated the ex vivo response.

Per the germline V gene, CDR1 is SEHNR and CDR2 is FQNEAQ (reference sequence). V was trimmed by 4 bases and J by 8 bases, leaving 12 bases between them. This CDR3 spans 13 amino acids. The chain employs TRBV7-9 and TRBJ2-1; D gene uncertain. Material for sequencing was PBMCs. This clonotype was sampled from a human donor in good health (CMV status not recorded). Some clones in this sample may be carry-over from other donors' samples. For the CDR3, the DNA is TGTGCCAGCAGCTCTACCTGGGCCGATGAGCAGTTCTTC. Translating gives CASSSTWADEQFF.